One TCR beta chain is described in this entry. This CDR3 is built from 13 residues. Trimming took off 6 bases at V and 7 bases at J, with 13 bases between the two ends. The data derive from a study of blood T cell repertoires in COVID-19. On the study more broadly: Material from acute and convalescent COVID-19 was sourced from the United States, Italy and Spain.

In the original processing: Quantification of nucleated cells was approximated via reference gene primer amplification. The protocol was immunoSEQ multiplex PCR, while the TCRdb copy is restricted to in-frame clones and leaves out a portion. Clone size and V and J calls were adopted from that table, with D and trimming inferred from the DNA. The sample contains 310,000 or so clones, approximately 88% of which appear only once. This chain joins TRBV12-3 or TRBV12-4 and TRBJ1-5, with D unresolved. The sequenced sample consisted of PBMCs or T cells enriched from blood (not recorded which). This TCR was sampled from a woman aged 18-29 years who had recovered from COVID-19. CDR3 bases: TGTGCCAGCAGGGAGGGATATAGACAGCCCCAGCATTTT. It specifies CASREGYRQPQHF.